The 16 T cell receptor beta chains below come from one sample, sequenced in a study of blood T cell repertoires in COVID-19. Using immunoSEQ multiplex PCR, the repertoire was profiled, and TCRdb retains in-frame clones only, with some absent. This sample has about 190,000 clones, with around 78% found just once. Sequencing was done on a sample of peripheral blood. The receptor source for this set is a woman of 80 years or more with active or convalescent COVID-19.

The chain joins TRBV19 to TRBJ2-5; 9 nucleotides line up with TRBD1. Germline loops: CDR1 LNHDA, CDR2 SQIVND (reference sequence). The CDR3 is 13 amino acids. V lost 4 bases, J lost 4 bases, and 1 base stayed unmatched. The CDR3 spells CASSTDRGETQYF. In DNA, the CDR3 is TGTGCCAGTAGTACGGACAGGGGAGAGACCCAGTACTTC.

The chain is built from TRBV6-5 and TRBJ1-5, with 7 positions matching TRBD1. Germline lookup yields CDR1 MNHEY and CDR2 SVGAGI. V shed 7 bases, J shed 4 bases, and the junction held 7 bases outside the gene matches. This CDR3 contains 14 residues. CDR3 in amino acids: CASTTHRGNQPQHF. The CDR3 region has the DNA TGTGCCAGCACCACGCACAGGGGAAATCAGCCCCAGCATTTT.

V is TRBV12-3 or TRBV12-4 and J is TRBJ2-1; 9 nucleotides align to TRBD2. The CDR3 runs 12 residues. V was pared by 6 bases and J by 12 bases, with 6 bases of the junction left unmatched. Here the CDR3 reads CASSLLAGWQFF. In nucleotides, the CDR3 is TGTGCCAGCAGCCTACTAGCGGGTTGGCAGTTCTTC.

The chain combines TRBV9 with TRBJ2-3; 7 positions agree with TRBD1. Trimming at V came to 0 bases and at J to 5 bases, leaving 9 bases not matched to a gene. The CDR3 has 16 amino acids. Germline CDR1 SGDLS, CDR2 YYNGEE. CDR3 residues: CASSVARDSVRDTQYF. The DNA for the CDR3 is TGTGCCAGCAGCGTAGCCCGGGACAGCGTGCGAGATACGCAGTATTTT. The full variable domain, in which reference TRBV9 and TRBJ2-3 provide the parts outside the CDR3, is DSGVTQTPKHLITATGQRVTLRCSPRSGDLSVYWYQQSLDQGLQFLIQYYNGEERAKGNILERFSAQQFPDLHSELNLSSLELGDSALYFCASSVARDSVRDTQYFGPGTRLTVL.

The V and J genes are TRBV7-2 and TRBJ2-3; 12 bases agree with TRBD2. CDR1 is SGHTA, CDR2 FQGNSA, per germline. The junction had 4 bases not matched to a gene; V was cut back by 6 bases and J by 3 bases. The CDR3 has 15 residues. CDR3 in DNA: TGTGCCAGCAGACGCACTAGCGGGAGGACAGATACGCAGTATTTT. As protein: CASRRTSGRTDTQYF.

This clone was seen a handful of times. The chain links TRBV4-1 to TRBJ2-7, with D perhaps matching TRBD2 (5 bases). The ends were cut back, 0 bases at V and 6 bases at J, with 12 bases in the middle. This CDR3 has 14 amino acids. CDR1 and CDR2 (germline): MGHRA, YSYEKL. This CDR3 reads CASSQEHPGGEQYF. The CDR3 nucleotides read TGCGCCAGCAGCCAAGAACACCCAGGAGGCGAGCAGTACTTC.

The V gene is TRBV19, the J gene TRBJ2-1; 12 nucleotides match TRBD2. The CDR3 runs to 16 residues. Trimming at V came to 7 bases and at J to 7 bases, leaving 11 bases not matched to a gene. CDR1 and CDR2 from the germline V gene are LNHDA and SQIVND (reference sequence). CDR3 sequence: CASIGASGGALNEQFF. As DNA, the CDR3 is TGTGCCAGTATCGGGGCTAGCGGGGGGGCTTTGAATGAGCAGTTCTTC.

J is TRBJ2-7 and V is TRBV28; 7 bases agree with TRBD1. From germline, CDR1 is MDHEN and CDR2 SYDVKM. J gave up 6 bases and V 8 bases, and 7 bases lay outside the gene matches. The CDR3 is made up of 12 amino acids. This CDR3 reads CASATGRAEQYF. In DNA, the CDR3 is TGTGCCAGCGCGACAGGGCGCGCCGAGCAGTACTTC.

This clone was observed a handful of times. The chain carries TRBV9 and TRBJ1-5; D is unresolved. Trimming pared 4 bases from V and 6 bases from J, leaving 11 bases between. The CDR3 is 13 amino acids. The V gene's germline CDR1 is SGDLS and CDR2 YYNGEE. The CDR3 loop reads CASSRAPGQPQHF. Here the CDR3 DNA reads TGTGCCAGCAGCCGAGCCCCCGGTCAGCCCCAGCATTTT.

The chain is built from TRBV24-1 and TRBJ2-1, with 10 positions matching TRBD1. There are 17 residues in the CDR3. Germline V gene data show CDR1 as KGHDR and CDR2 as SFDVKD. The trim removed 4 bases at V and 9 bases at J, leaving 14 bases unmatched. CDR3 in DNA: TGTGCCACCAGTGACCCCGGGACAGGGGTTTTAAAAGGTGAGCAGTTCTTC. It yields the protein CATSDPGTGVLKGEQFF.

In this sample, this clone turned up once. The gene calls are TRBV5-8 and TRBJ2-5, with a weak D call TRBD1 (6 bases). The CDR3 length is 13 residues. Germline assignment: CDR1 SGHTS and CDR2 YDEGEE. Trimming shortened V by 7 bases and J by 11 bases, and 21 bases separated the two germline ends. The CDR3 region has the DNA TGTGCCAGCCCAGCTCCCCTTCTTGACAGGCAGTACTTC. Translation: CASPAPLLDRQYF.

The chain uses TRBV4-3 and TRBJ2-7; perhaps TRBD2 as D (7 bases). The V gene's germline CDR1 is LGHNA and CDR2 YSLEER. V was shortened by 0 bases and J by 2 bases, with 17 bases between the two germline ends. This CDR3 contains 17 residues. CDR3 nucleotides: TGCGCCAGCAGCCAAGATCTCTTCCGGGGGGCGACCTACGAGCAGTACTTC. It encodes CASSQDLFRGATYEQYF.

The rearrangement links TRBV28 to TRBJ2-7; 8 nucleotides match TRBD2. CDR1 MDHEN and CDR2 SYDVKM come from the germline V gene. V was pared by 3 bases and J by 1 base, with 5 bases of the junction left unmatched. The CDR3 is made up of 15 amino acids. Written as DNA, the CDR3 is TGTGCCAGCAGTTTTAGTAGCGGGGCGTCCTACGAGCAGTACTTC. This codes for CASSFSSGASYEQYF.

The gene calls are TRBV29-1 and TRBJ1-2; possibly TRBD1 for D (5 bases). This CDR3 comprises 13 residues. The V end was cut by 4 bases, the J end by 3 bases, with 12 bases between. Germline V lookup: CDR1 SQVTM, CDR2 ANQGSEA. CDR3 residues: CSVVGDRYYGYTF. The CDR3, as DNA: TGCAGCGTTGTTGGAGACAGATACTATGGCTACACCTTC. Supplemented by reference TRBV29-1 and TRBJ1-2, the full variable domain reads SAVISQKPSRDICQRGTSLTIQCQVDSQVTMMFWYRQQPGQSLTLIATANQGSEATYESGFVIDKFPISRPNLTFSTLTVSNMSPEDSSIYLCSVVGDRYYGYTFGSGTRLTVV.

V gene TRBV5-1 combines with J gene TRBJ2-2; possible D gene TRBD1, 6 bases. V shed 0 bases and J shed 3 bases, with 12 bases lying between them. The germline gives CDR1 SGHRS, CDR2 YFSETQ. This CDR3 comprises 16 residues. CDR3 nucleotides: TGCGCCAGCAGCTTGGTTCGGTCAGGGGACACCGGGGAGCTGTTTTTT. As protein: CASSLVRSGDTGELFF.

The chain links TRBV3-1 (or the pseudogene TRBV3-2) to TRBJ1-1; 7 bases are shared with TRBD1. This CDR3 region has 15 residues. Germline-derived CDR1 and CDR2 are LGHDT and YNNKEL (reference sequence). V dropped 3 bases and J dropped 4; count of bases not matched to a gene: 8. The CDR3 loop is CASSHKGAGGTEAFF. The CDR3 DNA reads TGTGCCAGCAGCCACAAGGGGGCCGGAGGCACTGAAGCTTTCTTT.